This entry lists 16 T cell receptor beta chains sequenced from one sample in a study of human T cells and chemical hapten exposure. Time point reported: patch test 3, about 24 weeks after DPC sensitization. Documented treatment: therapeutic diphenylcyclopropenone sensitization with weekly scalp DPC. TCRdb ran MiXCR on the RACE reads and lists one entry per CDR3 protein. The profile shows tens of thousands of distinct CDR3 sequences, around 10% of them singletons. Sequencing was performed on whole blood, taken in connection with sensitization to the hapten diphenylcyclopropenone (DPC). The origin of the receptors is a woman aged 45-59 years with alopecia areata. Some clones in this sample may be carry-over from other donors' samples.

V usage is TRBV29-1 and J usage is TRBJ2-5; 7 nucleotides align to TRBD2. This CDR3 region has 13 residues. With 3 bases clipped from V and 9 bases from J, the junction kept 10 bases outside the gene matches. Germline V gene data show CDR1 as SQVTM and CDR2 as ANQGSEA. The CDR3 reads CSVDREGLEAQYF. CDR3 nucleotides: TGCAGCGTTGACAGGGAGGGCCTTGAGGCCCAGTACTTC.

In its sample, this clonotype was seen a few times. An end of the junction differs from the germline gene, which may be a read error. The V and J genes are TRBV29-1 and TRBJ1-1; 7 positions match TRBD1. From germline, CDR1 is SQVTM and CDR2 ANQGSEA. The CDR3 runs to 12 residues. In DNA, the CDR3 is TGCAGCGTTGAGCGGACAGGCGGTTTACTTATCTTT. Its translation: CSVERTGGLLIF.

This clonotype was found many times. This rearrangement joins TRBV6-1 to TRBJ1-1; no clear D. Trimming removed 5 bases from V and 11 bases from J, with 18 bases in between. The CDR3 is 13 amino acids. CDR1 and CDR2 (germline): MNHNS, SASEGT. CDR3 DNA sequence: TGTGCCAGCAGTCTTCGGACTGCAAGCTCGGCTTTCTTT. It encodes CASSLRTASSAFF.

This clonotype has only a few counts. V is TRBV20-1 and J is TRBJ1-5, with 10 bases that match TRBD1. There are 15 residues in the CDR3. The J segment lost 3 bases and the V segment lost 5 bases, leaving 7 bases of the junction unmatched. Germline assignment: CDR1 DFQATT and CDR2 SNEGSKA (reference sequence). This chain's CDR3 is CSALPGTGVNQPQHF. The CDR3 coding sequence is TGCAGTGCTTTACCCGGGACAGGGGTCAATCAGCCCCAGCATTTT.

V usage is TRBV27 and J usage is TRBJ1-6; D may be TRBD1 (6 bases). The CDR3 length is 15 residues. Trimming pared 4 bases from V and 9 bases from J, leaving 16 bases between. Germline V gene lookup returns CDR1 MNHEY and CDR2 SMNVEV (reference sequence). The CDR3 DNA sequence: TGTGCCAGCAGTTCGCTTGGGGGGGCTAGTTCACCCCTCCACTTT. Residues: CASSSLGGASSPLHF.

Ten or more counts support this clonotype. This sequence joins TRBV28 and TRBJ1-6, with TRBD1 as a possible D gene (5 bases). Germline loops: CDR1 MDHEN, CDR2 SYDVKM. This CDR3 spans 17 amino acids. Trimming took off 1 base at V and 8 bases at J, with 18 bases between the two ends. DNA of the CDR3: TGTGCCAGCAGTTTATCCCGCTGGGGGAGTCGCGATTCACCCCTCCACTTT. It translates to CASSLSRWGSRDSPLHF.

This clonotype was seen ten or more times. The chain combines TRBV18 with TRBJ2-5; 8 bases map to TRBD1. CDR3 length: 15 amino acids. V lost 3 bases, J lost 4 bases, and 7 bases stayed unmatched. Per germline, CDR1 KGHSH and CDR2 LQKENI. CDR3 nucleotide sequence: TGTGCCAGCTCACCCACCCGCGGACAGGGAGAGACCCAGTACTTC. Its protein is CASSPTRGQGETQYF.

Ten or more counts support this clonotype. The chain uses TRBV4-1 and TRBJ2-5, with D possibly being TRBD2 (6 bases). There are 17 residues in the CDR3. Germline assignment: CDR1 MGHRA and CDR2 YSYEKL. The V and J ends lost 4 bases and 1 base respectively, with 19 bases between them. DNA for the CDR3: TGCGCCAGCAGCCTAATATCCGGCGGGGACCTCCAAGAGACCCAGTACTTC. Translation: CASSLISGGDLQETQYF.

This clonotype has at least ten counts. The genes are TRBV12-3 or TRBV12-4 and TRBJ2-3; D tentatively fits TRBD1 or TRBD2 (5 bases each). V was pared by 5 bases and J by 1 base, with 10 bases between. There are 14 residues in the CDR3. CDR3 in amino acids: CASSPPGRTDTQYF. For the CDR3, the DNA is TGTGCCAGCAGTCCCCCGGGACGCACAGATACGCAGTATTTT.

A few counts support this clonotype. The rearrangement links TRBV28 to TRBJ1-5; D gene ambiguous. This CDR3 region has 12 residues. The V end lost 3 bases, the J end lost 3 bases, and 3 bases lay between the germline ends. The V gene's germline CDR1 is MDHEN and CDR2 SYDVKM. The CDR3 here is CASSFLNQPQHF. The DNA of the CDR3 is TGTGCCAGCAGTTTCCTCAATCAGCCCCAGCATTTT.

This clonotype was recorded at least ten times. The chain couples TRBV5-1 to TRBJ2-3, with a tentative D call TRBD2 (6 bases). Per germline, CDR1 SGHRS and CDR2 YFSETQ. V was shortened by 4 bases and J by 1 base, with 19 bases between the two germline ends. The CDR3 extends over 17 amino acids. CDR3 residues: CASSLNLASHGTDTQYF. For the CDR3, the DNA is TGCGCCAGCAGCCTGAACCTAGCGTCTCATGGCACAGATACGCAGTATTTT.

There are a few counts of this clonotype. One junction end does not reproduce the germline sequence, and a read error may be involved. The CDR3 is CASSLSARVHIF. The CDR3 nucleotides are TGTGCCAGCAGTTTAAGTGCTCGGGTTCACATTTTT. The genes are TRBV12-3 or TRBV12-4 and TRBJ1-4; D not certain. The CDR3 spans 12 residues.

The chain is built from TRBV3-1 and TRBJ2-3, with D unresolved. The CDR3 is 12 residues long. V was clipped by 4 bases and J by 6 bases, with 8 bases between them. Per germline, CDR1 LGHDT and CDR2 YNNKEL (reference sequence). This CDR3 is CASSRMGDTQYF. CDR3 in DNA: TGTGCCAGCAGCCGAATGGGGGATACGCAGTATTTT.

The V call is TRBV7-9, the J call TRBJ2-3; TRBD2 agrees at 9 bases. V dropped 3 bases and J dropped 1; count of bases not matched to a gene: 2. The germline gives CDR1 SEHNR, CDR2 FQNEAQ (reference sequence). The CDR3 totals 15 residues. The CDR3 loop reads CASSFIAGGTDTQYF. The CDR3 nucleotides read TGTGCCAGCAGCTTCATAGCGGGGGGCACAGATACGCAGTATTTT.

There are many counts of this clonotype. CDR3 in DNA: TGTGCCAGCAGCTTAGGGCTAGAAGTAGATACGCAGTATTTT. Its translation: CASSLGLEVDTQYF. The J gene is TRBJ2-3, the V gene TRBV7-2, with D unclear. The CDR3 sequence is 14 residues long. Germline V gives CDR1 SGHTA, CDR2 FQGNSA. Trimming removed 1 base at V and 5 bases at J, with 10 bases between.

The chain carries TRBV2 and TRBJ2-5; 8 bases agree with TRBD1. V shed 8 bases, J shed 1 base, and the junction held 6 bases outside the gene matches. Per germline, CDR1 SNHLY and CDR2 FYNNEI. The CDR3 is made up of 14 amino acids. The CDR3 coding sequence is TGTGCCAGCCGTGCGGGACAGGCCCAAGAGACCCAGTACTTC. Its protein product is CASRAGQAQETQYF.